A selection of T cell receptor beta chains follows, all from one sample in a study of blood T cells in healthy people across ages. TCRdb passed the 5' RACE reads through MiXCR, listing each CDR3 protein once. The sample holds hundreds of thousands of distinct CDR3 sequences, more than 25% seen once. Sequencing used blood. These TCRs come from a woman of 80 years or more in good health. Both conserved end residues are part of each CDR3. A D gene is named only where the DNA matches it firmly. The size entry is marked missing in some rows and otherwise reads once, few, many or a size class.

j_call,v_call,d_call,clone_size,cdr3_nt,cdr3_aa
TRBJ2-3,TRBV12-3/TRBV12-4,-,-,TGTGCCAGCAGCCAGCCGCGGACTAGAGGGGGCACAGATGCGCAGTATTTT,CASSQPRTRGGTDAQYF
TRBJ2-1,TRBV5-5,TRBD1,many,TGTGCCAGCAGCTCCCCTCCTGTGCGGGGGACAGGGAATGAGCAGTTCTTC,CASSSPPVRGTGNEQFF
TRBJ2-7,TRBV5-5,-,many,TGTGCCAGCAGCTTGAGGGCAGGGGGGAGGAACGAGCAGTACTTC,CASSLRAGGRNEQYF
TRBJ1-2,TRBV3-1,-,many,TGTGCCAGCAGCCAAGTAAGCCTTTCGGGCTACACCTTC,CASSQVSLSGYTF
TRBJ2-1,TRBV4-3,-,many,TGCGCCAGCAGCCAAGAGCCTCCCCCTCCCTACAATGAGCAGTTCTTC,CASSQEPPPPYNEQFF
TRBJ2-1,TRBV12-3/TRBV12-4,TRBD1,few,TGTGCCAGCAGTCTACAGGGGGTTGGCAATGAGCAGTTCTTC,CASSLQGVGNEQFF
TRBJ1-2,TRBV6-2/TRBV6-3,-,once,TGTGCCGGCAGGCGGGACCCTCAACACTATGGCTACACCTTC,CAGRRDPQHYGYTF
TRBJ2-3,TRBV4-2,TRBD2,many,TGTGCCAGTAGAAGTTCTAGCGGGTACACAGATACGCAGTATTTT,CASRSSSGYTDTQYF
TRBJ2-3,TRBV7-2,-,-,TGTGCCAGCAGCCGTAGACTAGCCCGACAGGGGGATACGCAGTATTTT,CASSRRLARQGDTQYF
TRBJ2-7,TRBV14,-,few,TGTGCCAGCAGCCGGCTGGACAGAGAGTACGAGCAGTACTTC,CASSRLDREYEQYF
TRBJ2-5,TRBV30,TRBD1,few,TGTGCCTGGACAGACAGGGGGCTGGAGACCCAGTACTTC,CAWTDRGLETQYF
TRBJ2-3,TRBV4-1,-,few,TGCGCCAGCAGCCCAAGAAGGTTGGGGAGGACAGATACGCAGTATTTT,CASSPRRLGRTDTQYF
TRBJ1-1,TRBV20-1,-,-,TGCAGTGCTAGAGTAAGGGATTTGAGGGTCCCTGAAGCTTTCTTT,CSARVRDLRVPEAFF
TRBJ2-6,TRBV28,-,many,TGTGCCAGCAGTACCGGCGGTTACTCGGGGGCCAACGTCCTGACTTTC,CASSTGGYSGANVLTF
TRBJ1-2,TRBV29-1,-,many,TGCAGCGTTGACGGGCGGGACTATGGCTACACCTTC,CSVDGRDYGYTF
TRBJ1-4,TRBV20-1,-,many,TGCAGTGCTAGCGACAGTGAAAAACTGTTTTTT,CSASDSEKLFF
TRBJ2-5,TRBV30,TRBD2,-,TGTGCCTGGAGTGGTCAAGTTCGGGGGGGCGCGACCCAGTACTTC,CAWSGQVRGGATQYF
TRBJ1-6,TRBV4-3,-,few,TGCGCCAGCAGCCAACCCGCGGGGGGAAAACAAGATTCACCCCTCCACTTT,CASSQPAGGKQDSPLHF
TRBJ1-2,TRBV20-1,TRBD1,-,TGCAGTGCTAGAAGCTTCAGGGGGCTCGGCTACACCTTC,CSARSFRGLGYTF
TRBJ1-2,TRBV5-1,TRBD1,many,TGCGCCAGCAGCTTGGGACAGGGAGAGTCTGGCTACACCTTC,CASSLGQGESGYTF
TRBJ2-1,TRBV4-1,-,-,TGCGCCAGCAGCCCCGGGACCCGGAAATACAATGAGCAGTTCTTC,CASSPGTRKYNEQFF
TRBJ2-7,TRBV12-3/TRBV12-4,TRBD2,-,TGTGCCAGCAGACGGACTAGCGAGCAGTACTTC,CASRRTSEQYF
TRBJ2-1,TRBV18,-,-,TGTGCCAGCTCACCCCCGAATCTCAATGAGCAGTTCTTC,CASSPPNLNEQFF
TRBJ2-7,TRBV6-6,TRBD1,many,TGTGCCAGCAGTTCCTCCGGACAGGGTACTGGGGAGCAGTACTTC,CASSSSGQGTGEQYF
TRBJ2-1,TRBV5-4,-,-,TGTGCCAGCAGCTTGGAAGGGGAAGGGTCGGACACCCTGTTCTTC,CASSLEGEGSDTLFF
TRBJ1-1,TRBV11-2,-,-,TGTGCCAGCAGCTTGGACGTATGGAACACTGAAGCTTTCTTT,CASSLDVWNTEAFF
TRBJ1-1,TRBV6-5,-,few,TGTGCCAGCACCCAAGGGATCATGAACACTGAAGCTTTCTTT,CASTQGIMNTEAFF
TRBJ1-6,TRBV27,-,many,TGTGCCAGCAGTTTAAACCCTCAGGGTGCGTCCTATAATTCACCCCTCCACTTT,CASSLNPQGASYNSPLHF
TRBJ2-5,TRBV4-2,-,-,TGTGCCAGTAGCCAAGGTGGAGGGACCGTGGTAGAGACCCAGTACTTC,CASSQGGGTVVETQYF
TRBJ1-6,TRBV7-9,TRBD1,many,TGTGCCAGCAGCTCCGGACAGGGGGGCTCCCTCCACTTT,CASSSGQGGSLHF
TRBJ1-1,TRBV12-3/TRBV12-4,-,-,TGTGCCAGCAGTTTCCGGGGGGGGCACACTGAAGCTTTCTTT,CASSFRGGHTEAFF
TRBJ2-1,TRBV5-4,TRBD2,many,TGTGCCAGCAGGGCGGGCCTCCCGGGGGGCAATGAGCAGTTCTTC,CASRAGLPGGNEQFF
TRBJ1-2,TRBV2,-,many,TGTGCCAGCAGCCGACCCGAGGGGCGAGGCTACACCTTC,CASSRPEGRGYTF
TRBJ2-5,TRBV9,-,few,TGTGCCAGCAGCGTAGTCCGGTCCGGCGAGGGGACCCAGTACTTC,CASSVVRSGEGTQYF
TRBJ1-1,TRBV7-2,-,-,TGTGCCAGCAGCTTAGCGCGAACAGGCTTACGGATTGACACTGAAGCTTTCTTT,CASSLARTGLRIDTEAFF
TRBJ2-1,TRBV12-3/TRBV12-4,-,many,TGTGCCAGCACCCCAGCCAACTCCTACAATGAGCAGTTCTTC,CASTPANSYNEQFF
TRBJ1-2,TRBV3-1,-,few,TGTGCCAGCAGCCAAGGACAAAGGGCCCTGAGAGCGGCATATGGCTACACCTTC,CASSQGQRALRAAYGYTF
TRBJ2-7,TRBV7-8,-,few,TGTGCCAGCAGCTCGGGACACATACTACGAAGTACGTACGAGCAGTACTTC,CASSSGHILRSTYEQYF
TRBJ1-5,TRBV12-3/TRBV12-4,TRBD1,many,TGTGCCAGCAGTTTTGAGGACAGGGGGCTTCAGCCCCAGCATTTT,CASSFEDRGLQPQHF
TRBJ2-5,TRBV3-1,-,many,TGTGCCAGCAGCCAAGGTCGCGACTCCAAAGAAGAGACCCAGTACTTC,CASSQGRDSKEETQYF